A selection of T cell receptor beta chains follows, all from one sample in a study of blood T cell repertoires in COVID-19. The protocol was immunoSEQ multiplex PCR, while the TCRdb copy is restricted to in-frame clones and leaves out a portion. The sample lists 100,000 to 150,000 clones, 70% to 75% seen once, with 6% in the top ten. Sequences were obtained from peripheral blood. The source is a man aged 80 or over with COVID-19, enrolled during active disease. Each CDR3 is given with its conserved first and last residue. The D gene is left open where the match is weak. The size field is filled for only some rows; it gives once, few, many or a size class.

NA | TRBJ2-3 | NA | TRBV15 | CATSRGLSEDTDTQYF | TGTGCCACCAGCAGGGGACTTAGCGAAGACACAGATACGCAGTATTTT
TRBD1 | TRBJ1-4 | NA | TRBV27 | CASSRGDSNEKLFF | TGTGCCAGCAGTAGGGGGGACAGTAATGAAAAACTGTTTTTT
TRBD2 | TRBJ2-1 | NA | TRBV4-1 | CASSQVGAGGNEQFF | TGCGCCAGCAGCCAAGTGGGGGCGGGGGGGAATGAGCAGTTCTTC
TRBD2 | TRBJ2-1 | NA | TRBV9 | CASSADIGLAGGNEQFF | TGTGCCAGCAGCGCAGACATCGGACTAGCGGGGGGCAATGAGCAGTTCTTC
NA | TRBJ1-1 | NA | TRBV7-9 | CASTPEGSANTEAFF | TGTGCCAGCACCCCAGAGGGATCTGCGAACACTGAAGCTTTCTTT
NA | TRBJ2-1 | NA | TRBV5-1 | CASNEFQGREQFF | TGCGCCAGCAACGAATTCCAGGGTCGTGAGCAGTTCTTC
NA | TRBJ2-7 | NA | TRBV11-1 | CASSTFRDSYEQYF | TGTGCCAGCAGCACCTTCCGGGACTCCTACGAGCAGTACTTC
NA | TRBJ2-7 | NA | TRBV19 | CASSITWTGTNEQYF | TGTGCCAGTAGTATTACCTGGACAGGGACTAACGAGCAGTACTTC
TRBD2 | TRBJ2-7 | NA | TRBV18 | CASSPSGNSYEQYF | TGTGCCAGCTCACCGAGCGGGAACTCCTACGAGCAGTACTTC
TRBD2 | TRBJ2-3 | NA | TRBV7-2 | CASSWRGGSGSADTQYF | TGTGCCAGCAGCTGGCGGGGAGGTAGCGGGAGTGCAGATACGCAGTATTTT
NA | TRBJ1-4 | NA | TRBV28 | CASSLGQATTNEKLFF | TGTGCCAGCAGTTTGGGGCAGGCCACAACTAATGAAAAACTGTTTTTT
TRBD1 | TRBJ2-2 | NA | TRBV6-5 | CASSYSTGGTGELFF | TGTGCCAGCAGTTACTCGACAGGGGGCACCGGGGAGCTGTTTTTT
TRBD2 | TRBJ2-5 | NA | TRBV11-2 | CASSLTSGTSQTQYF | TGTGCCAGCAGCTTGACTAGCGGGACAAGTCAGACCCAGTACTTC
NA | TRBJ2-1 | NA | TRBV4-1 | CASSQSYRVGEQFF | TGCGCCAGCAGCCAATCGTACAGGGTTGGTGAGCAGTTCTTC
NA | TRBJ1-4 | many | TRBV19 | CASRRPLQGRGEKLFF | TGTGCCAGCAGACGCCCCCTACAGGGTCGAGGCGAAAAACTGTTTTTT
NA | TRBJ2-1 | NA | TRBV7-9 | CASSFTLGVTYNEQFF | TGTGCCAGCAGCTTCACCCTCGGGGTGACCTACAATGAGCAGTTCTTC
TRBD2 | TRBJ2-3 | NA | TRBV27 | CASSFRTRREGPTDTQYF | TGTGCCAGCAGTTTTCGTACGCGGCGGGAGGGCCCGACAGATACGCAGTATTTT
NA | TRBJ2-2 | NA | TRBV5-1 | CASSSSRPLGELFF | TGCGCCAGCAGCTCTAGCCGTCCTCTGGGGGAGCTGTTTTTT
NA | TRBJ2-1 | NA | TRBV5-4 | CASSRVNEQFF | TGTGCCAGCAGCCGGGTCAATGAGCAGTTCTTC
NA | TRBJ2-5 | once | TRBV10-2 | CASSDGSTVGTQYF | TGCGCCAGCAGTGATGGTTCAACCGTCGGGACCCAGTACTTC
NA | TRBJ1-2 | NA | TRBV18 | CASSPRGGANYGYTF | TGTGCCAGCTCACCGCGGGGGGGAGCTAACTATGGCTACACCTTC
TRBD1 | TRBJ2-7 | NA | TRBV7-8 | CASSLTGGRSYEQYF | TGTGCCAGCAGCTTAACAGGGGGCAGATCCTACGAGCAGTACTTC
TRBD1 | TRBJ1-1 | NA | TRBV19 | CASRDRATEAFF | TGTGCCAGTAGAGACAGGGCCACTGAAGCTTTCTTT
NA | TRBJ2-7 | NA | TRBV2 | CASSSSRGREQYF | TGTGCCAGCAGTTCTTCAAGAGGGCGCGAGCAGTACTTC
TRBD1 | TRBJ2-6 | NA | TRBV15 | CATSRDQGARANVLTF | TGTGCCACCAGCAGAGACCAGGGGGCGAGGGCCAACGTCCTGACTTTC
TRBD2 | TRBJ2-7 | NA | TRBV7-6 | CASSRSGRAHEQYF | TGTGCCAGCAGCCGAAGCGGGAGGGCCCACGAGCAGTACTTC
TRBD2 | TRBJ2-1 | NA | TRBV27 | CASSLSLRTSGSRDEQFF | TGTGCCAGCAGTTTATCGCTCAGGACTAGCGGGAGCCGGGATGAGCAGTTCTTC
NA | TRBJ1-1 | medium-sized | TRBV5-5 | CASSFRGGGTEAFF | TGTGCCAGCAGCTTCCGGGGAGGCGGCACTGAAGCTTTCTTT
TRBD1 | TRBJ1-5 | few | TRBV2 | CASSGRTGNQPQHF | TGTGCCAGCAGTGGACGGACAGGGAATCAGCCCCAGCATTTT
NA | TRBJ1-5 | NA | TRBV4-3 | CASSQTDSGNQPQHF | TGCGCCAGCAGCCAGACCGACAGTGGCAATCAGCCCCAGCATTTT
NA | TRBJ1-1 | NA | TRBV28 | CASTFTGWNTEAFF | TGTGCCAGCACCTTCACCGGGTGGAACACTGAAGCTTTCTTT
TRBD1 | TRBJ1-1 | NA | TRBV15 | CATSRNPGTGGGGTEAFF | TGTGCCACCAGCAGAAACCCCGGGACAGGGGGAGGAGGCACTGAAGCTTTCTTT
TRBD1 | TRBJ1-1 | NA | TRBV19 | CASSIGRGRGTEAFF | TGTGCCAGTAGTATAGGCAGGGGGCGGGGGACTGAAGCTTTCTTT
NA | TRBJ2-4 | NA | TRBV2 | CASTEGGNPKNIQYF | TGTGCCAGCACCGAAGGAGGAAACCCCAAAAACATTCAGTACTTC
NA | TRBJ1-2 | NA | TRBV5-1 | CASSLGGAASYGYTF | TGCGCCAGCAGCCTGGGGGGAGCCGCCTCCTATGGCTACACCTTC
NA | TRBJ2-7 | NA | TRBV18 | CASSPLPRSYEQYF | TGTGCCAGCTCACCGCTGCCGCGCTCCTACGAGCAGTACTTC
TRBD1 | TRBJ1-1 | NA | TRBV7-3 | CASSPGTGETEAFF | TGTGCCAGCAGCCCCGGGACAGGGGAGACTGAAGCTTTCTTT